This T cell receptor beta chain was recovered during a study of T cells after yellow fever vaccination. Study at large: Fractions containing few cells were prepared with SMART-Seq v4 Ultra Low Input.

This clonotype was seen a few times. MiXCR, run by TCRdb on the 5' RACE reads, gives a single entry per CDR3 protein. Counted here are about 300,000 distinct CDR3 sequences, 6.5% to 8.5% occurring once; the ten biggest clones make up 15% to 20%. V was pared by 7 bases and J by 2 bases, with 11 bases between. The CDR3 runs 13 residues. Germline V CDR1 and CDR2: SNHLY, FYNNEI. The clonotype was recovered from a man aged 18 to 29 who received the YFV17D yellow fever vaccine. Here the sequenced sample was PBMCs, taken more than 35 days after the first yellow fever vaccination. The rearrangement uses TRBV2 and TRBJ2-5, with a weak D call TRBD2 (6 bases). The CDR3: CASKRGLQETQYF. Here the CDR3 DNA reads TGTGCCAGCAAAAGGGGACTTCAAGAGACCCAGTACTTC.